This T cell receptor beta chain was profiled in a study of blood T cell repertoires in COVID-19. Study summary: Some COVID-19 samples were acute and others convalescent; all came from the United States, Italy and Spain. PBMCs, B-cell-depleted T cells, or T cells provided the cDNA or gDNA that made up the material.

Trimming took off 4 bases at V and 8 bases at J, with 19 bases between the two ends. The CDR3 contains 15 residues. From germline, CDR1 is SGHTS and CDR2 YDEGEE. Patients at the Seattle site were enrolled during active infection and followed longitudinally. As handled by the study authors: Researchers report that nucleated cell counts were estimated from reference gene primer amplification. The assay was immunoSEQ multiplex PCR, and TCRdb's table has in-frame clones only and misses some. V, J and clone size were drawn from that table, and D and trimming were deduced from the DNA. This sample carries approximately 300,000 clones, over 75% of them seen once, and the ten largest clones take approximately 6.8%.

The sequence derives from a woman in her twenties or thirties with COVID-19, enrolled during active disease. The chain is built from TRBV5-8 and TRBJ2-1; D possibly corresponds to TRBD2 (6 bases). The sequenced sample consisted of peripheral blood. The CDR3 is CASSPGGADNDEQFF. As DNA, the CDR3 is TGTGCCAGCAGCCCCGGCGGGGCTGACAACGATGAGCAGTTCTTC.